The rows below give T cell receptor beta chains drawn from one sample of a study of graft-versus-host responses after intestinal transplantation. Which antigens these TCRs recognize remains unknown. This table comes from immunoSEQ multiplex PCR, and its TCRdb copy is limited to in-frame clones, with some not included. Counted here are approximately 90,000 clones, approximately 90% occurring once; the ten biggest clones make up roughly 0.43%. Sample: unstimulated CD8+ T cells sorted from spleen or lymph node cells, taken before transplant. The receptors were sampled from a human donor who was the organ donor for an intestinal transplant. CDR3s include the opening cysteine and the closing phenylalanine or tryptophan. Fields, in order: D gene, clone size, V gene, J gene, CDR3 protein, CDR3 DNA. A D gene is named only where the DNA matches it firmly. Rows may omit the clone size; those that give it use once, few, many or a size class.

TRBD1	NA	TRBV5-1	TRBJ2-5	CASRQGAWETQYF	TGCGCCAGCAGACAGGGGGCGTGGGAGACCCAGTACTTC
TRBD1	NA	TRBV7-4	TRBJ1-4	CASSFFFPGQGKKTNEKLFF	TGTGCCAGCAGCTTCTTCTTCCCGGGACAGGGAAAGAAGACTAATGAAAAACTGTTTTTT
NA	NA	TRBV19	TRBJ2-1	CASSQGSWNEQFF	TGTGCCAGTAGTCAGGGGAGCTGGAATGAGCAGTTCTTC
NA	NA	TRBV15	TRBJ2-5	CATSRGVETQYF	TGTGCCACCAGCAGAGGCGTAGAGACCCAGTACTTC
NA	NA	TRBV4-1	TRBJ1-5	CASSQGQAHQPQHF	TGCGCCAGCAGCCAAGGACAGGCTCATCAGCCCCAGCATTTT
NA	NA	TRBV5-5	TRBJ1-1	CASSFGRVEAFF	TGTGCCAGCAGCTTTGGGAGGGTTGAAGCTTTCTTT
TRBD2	NA	TRBV28	TRBJ2-5	CASSSRDYYQETQYF	TGTGCCAGCAGTTCCCGGGACTACTACCAAGAGACCCAGTACTTC
NA	NA	TRBV27	TRBJ2-1	CASSLSPLSGYYNEQFF	TGTGCCAGCAGTTTAAGTCCCCTCAGCGGATACTACAATGAGCAGTTCTTC
NA	NA	TRBV7-9	TRBJ1-3	CASSLVSGVSGNTIYF	TGTGCCAGCAGCTTAGTTTCGGGGGTCTCTGGAAACACCATATATTTT
TRBD1	NA	TRBV5-4	TRBJ1-6	CASRPIPRDRLLNSPLHF	TGTGCCAGCAGACCAATTCCCCGGGACAGGCTACTTAATTCACCCCTCCACTTT
NA	few	TRBV19	TRBJ2-7	CASSIDSSYEQYF	TGTGCCAGTAGTATCGACAGCTCCTACGAGCAGTACTTC
NA	NA	TRBV15	TRBJ2-7	CATSEGDPGSYEQYF	TGTGCCACCAGCGAGGGGGATCCAGGGTCCTACGAGCAGTACTTC